Sequencing of this T cell receptor beta chain was carried out in a study of T-cell reconstitution after alpha-beta-depleted transplantation in children. Note on this clonotype: The antigen is undetermined.

This CDR3 is built from 14 residues. Trimming shortened V by 3 bases and J by 4 bases, and 12 bases separated the two germline ends. Germline loops: CDR1 DFQATT, CDR2 SNEGSKA (reference sequence). Preparation of the TCRbeta library involved a method that used unique molecular identifiers. TCRdb reprocessed the PCR reads with MiXCR, giving one entry per CDR3 protein. The data show about 110,000 distinct CDR3 sequences, with 5.5% to 7% seen just once and 20% to 25% held by the top ten. Study findings and constraints: The authors attributed T-cell counts and diversity one year after transplant mostly to newly produced T cells. From surviving recipient T cells and thymic progenitors came the high day-60 TCRbeta diversity observed in some patients. Reportedly, only several hundred clones from non-depleted graft cells drove alpha-beta T-cell counts at about two months.

The material sequenced was PBMCs, mostly from graft donor cells, taken 360 days after TCRalphabeta/CD19-depleted stem cell transplant. This rearrangement joins TRBV20-1 to TRBJ2-2; D is ambiguous. The source of this sequence is a male patient aged 2-10 years who had a stem cell transplant for acute lymphoblastic leukemia, so the T cells may come from the graft donor. The DNA for the CDR3 is TGCAGTGCTAGGACCCCCCCCGGCACCGGGGAGCTGTTTTTT. Translating it yields CSARTPPGTGELFF.